This T cell receptor beta chain originates from a study of cytomegalovirus exposure and HLA in healthy donors. About this clone itself: Antigen: not known.

It was with 60 Vbeta and 13 Jbeta primers that the PCR ran. Sequencing was performed with immunoSEQ multiplex PCR; in TCRdb, only in-frame clones are kept and a portion is missing. Found here are more than 100,000 clones, roughly 80% of them singletons; the top ten hold around 8%. Study-level points and caveats: Productive rates of about 87% or about 30% were seen for most TCR beta V segments in an earlier analysis. Cytomegalovirus association was listed for approximately 150 TCR beta chains.

The CDR3 runs to 13 residues. The V and J ends lost 5 bases and 5 bases respectively, with 15 bases between them. Germline loops: CDR1 GTSNPN, CDR2 SVGIG (reference sequence). The V and J genes are TRBV30 and TRBJ1-2, with a weak D call TRBD1 (5 bases). The sequencing sample was made of PBMCs. This receptor was taken from a female donor in good health and CMV-seropositive. The CDR3 nucleotides are TGTGCCTGGGGGGAACAGGTCGTTTATGGCTACACCTTC. This gives the protein CAWGEQVVYGYTF.